Listed below are T cell receptor beta chains from one sample, sequenced in a study of blood T cell repertoires in COVID-19. Profiling relied on immunoSEQ multiplex PCR, and the TCRdb table lists in-frame clones only, not all of them. Found here are hundreds of thousands of clones, approximately 92% of them singletons; the top ten hold more than 0.95%. Sequencing input: PBMCs or T cells enriched from blood (not recorded which). These receptors all come from a man aged 30-40 years who had recovered from COVID-19. The CDR3 runs from the conserved cysteine through the conserved F or W.

J gene | V gene | CDR3 protein
TRBJ1-3 | TRBV18 | CASSPSDRANTIYF
TRBJ2-3 | TRBV19 | CASSTDRARGDTQYF
TRBJ1-6 | TRBV19 | CASSHTPGTGVISPLHF
TRBJ2-7 | TRBV11-2 | CASSRRLAGELQYF
TRBJ1-4 | TRBV4-2 | CASSQDWGQSTNEKLFF
TRBJ2-7 | TRBV7-6 | CASSLGQGHLTRYEQYF
TRBJ1-1 | TRBV5-4 | CASSLTGGLNTEAFF
TRBJ2-7 | TRBV4-2 | CASSPREASGYEQYF
TRBJ1-6 | TRBV3-1/TRBV3-2 | CASSQERSSALHF
TRBJ2-1 | TRBV19 | CATLLGGNEQFF
TRBJ2-1 | TRBV3-1/TRBV3-2 | CASSPQAGVVDQFF
TRBJ2-3 | TRBV19 | CASSIFQGALTDTQYF
TRBJ1-5 | TRBV18 | CASSLDRAGTQPQHF
TRBJ2-1 | TRBV10-3 | CAISEVENEQFF
TRBJ1-2 | TRBV27 | CASSRDRDYGYTF
TRBJ2-2 | TRBV7-9 | CASSPKTSVSNTGELFF
TRBJ2-7 | TRBV3-1/TRBV3-2 | CASKHLAGGPSEQYF
TRBJ2-1 | TRBV6-1 | CASSEPGRLAYNEQFF
TRBJ2-5 | TRBV4-1 | CASSQPRDRANEETQYF
TRBJ1-1 | TRBV27 | CASRQGFTEAFF
TRBJ1-1 | TRBV5-4 | CASRLTGPDYTEAFF
TRBJ1-1 | TRBV6-5 | CASSSQGAGDTEAFF
TRBJ2-5 | TRBV29-1 | CSARVAETQYF
TRBJ1-5 | TRBV2 | CASSEVPSGQPQHF
TRBJ2-2 | TRBV2 | CASSEFGTNTGELFF
TRBJ2-1 | TRBV7-2 | CASRGRLAGNNEQFF
TRBJ2-1 | TRBV15 | CATSRDRTIGEQFF
TRBJ2-2 | TRBV28 | CASAPGRASGRAGELFF
TRBJ2-1 | TRBV7-2 | CASSRTGQTNNEQFF